The 20 T cell receptor beta chains given below trace back to one sample, sequenced in a study of OX40 agonist ivuxolimab in advanced cancers. The table came from immunoSEQ multiplex PCR; TCRdb's copy has only in-frame clones and leaves some out. Of about 62,000 clones in the sample, approximately 92% were seen once. Material: CD4+ or CD8+ T cells sorted from blood, obtained in a trial of the OX40 agonist ivuxolimab. These receptors originate from an adult with an advanced solid tumor such as melanoma, head and neck, liver or kidney cancer.

The V and J genes are TRBV19 and TRBJ2-1; no firm D call. This CDR3 has 13 amino acids. Germline CDR1 reads LNHDA; CDR2 reads SQIVND (reference sequence). V was pared by 5 bases and J by 3 bases, with 8 bases between. The CDR3 DNA is TGTGCCAGTAGTGGCAGCAGCTACAATGAGCAGTTCTTC. As protein: CASSGSSYNEQFF.

J is TRBJ2-7 and V is TRBV27; perhaps TRBD2 as D (5 bases). The germline V gene encodes CDR1 MNHEY and CDR2 SMNVEV (reference sequence). The CDR3 is 15 residues long. Trimming cost V 3 bases and J 0 bases, with 12 bases left between them. This CDR3 reads CASSFETKGSYEQYF. The CDR3 DNA reads as TGTGCCAGCAGTTTTGAGACTAAAGGCTCCTACGAGCAGTACTTC.

The chain links TRBV2 to TRBJ2-4, with D hard to call. CDR3 length: 13 residues. V lost 6 bases and J 0 bases, leaving 6 bases between the germline ends. The V gene's germline CDR1 is SNHLY and CDR2 FYNNEI. CDR3 DNA: TGTGCCAGCAGACAGAGAGCCAAAAACATTCAGTACTTC. Encoded protein: CASRQRAKNIQYF.

The rearrangement joins TRBV7-6 to TRBJ1-3; 8 nucleotides agree with TRBD1. This CDR3 has 16 residues. CDR1 is SGHVS, CDR2 FNYEAQ, per germline. After removal of 5 bases from V and 3 bases from J, the junction contained 9 bases not matched to a gene. CDR3 protein: CASSPGQGSRGNTIYF. CDR3 nucleotides: TGTGCCAGCAGCCCAGGACAGGGATCCCGTGGAAACACCATATATTTT.

The J gene is TRBJ2-1, the V gene TRBV7-9; 8 bases align to TRBD2. With V trimmed by 1 base and J by 7 bases, 6 bases remained unmatched. Looked up from germline, CDR1 is SEHNR and CDR2 is FQNEAQ (reference sequence). CDR3 size: 15 residues. CDR3 coding DNA: TGTGCCAGCAGCTTAGTTGCGGGAGGCATGAATGAGCAGTTCTTC. It specifies CASSLVAGGMNEQFF.

The chain combines TRBV27 with TRBJ1-5; D is perhaps TRBD1 (5 bases). This CDR3 has 15 amino acids. Germline CDR1 is MNHEY and CDR2 is SMNVEV (reference sequence). Deletions cut 0 bases from V and 3 bases from J, with 9 bases between. The CDR3 sequence is CASSLSTGSNQPQHF. The CDR3 DNA reads as TGTGCCAGCAGTTTATCCACAGGTTCCAATCAGCCCCAGCATTTT.

The chain joins TRBV5-3 to TRBJ2-3, with 13 bases matching TRBD2. TRBV5-3 has ORF status, its function being uncertain. V shed 4 bases and J 1 base; nucleotides not matched to a gene: 3. CDR3 length equals 16 residues. CDR3 loop: CARSRGLAGGTDTQYF. The CDR3 DNA follows: TGTGCCAGAAGCCGTGGACTAGCGGGGGGCACAGATACGCAGTATTTT.

The CDR3 sequence: CASSLAMDEQYF. The CDR3 DNA follows: TGTGCCAGCAGCTTAGCGATGGACGAGCAGTACTTC. This sequence joins TRBV7-6 and TRBJ2-7; D ambiguous. CDR3 length: 12 amino acids. Trimming left V 0 bases short and J 5 bases short, with 5 bases between. The germline gives CDR1 SGHVS, CDR2 FNYEAQ.

This chain joins TRBV29-1 and TRBJ2-7, with D perhaps TRBD2 (6 bases). V lost 5 bases, J lost 3 bases, and 14 bases lay in between. Germline CDR1 reads SQVTM; CDR2 reads ANQGSEA. There are 13 residues in the CDR3. CDR3 loop: CSVKGGADYEQYF. In nucleotides, the CDR3 is TGCAGCGTTAAAGGAGGGGCCGACTACGAGCAGTACTTC.

V and J are TRBV27 and TRBJ1-4; D may be TRBD1 (6 bases). The germline CDR1 and CDR2 sequences are MNHEY and SMNVEV (reference sequence). This CDR3 is built from 15 residues. With 5 bases removed from V and 5 bases from J, the gap between germline ends came to 15 bases. The CDR3 DNA reads as TGTGCCAGCAGTCCACTGGGGGCAGGGAATGAAAAACTGTTTTTT. Translated, it gives CASSPLGAGNEKLFF.

This chain connects TRBV10-3 to TRBJ2-7; 10 positions match TRBD1. Germline CDR1 is ENHRY and CDR2 is SYGVKD. The CDR3 spans 19 residues. Unmatched junction bases numbered 19, after V lost 6 bases and J lost 2 bases. The CDR3 coding sequence is TGTGCCATCAGCGAAACCGTCAAAACCGGGACAGGGGAAGCCTACGAGCAGTACTTC. This encodes CAISETVKTGTGEAYEQYF.

V and J are TRBV7-9 and TRBJ2-1; weak D call: TRBD1 (5 bases). V was pared by 1 base and J by 6 bases, with 10 bases between. Germline V lookup: CDR1 SEHNR, CDR2 FQNEAQ (reference sequence). CDR3 size: 14 residues. CDR3 nucleotides: TGTGCCAGCAGCTTAGGGGGCAGGACCAATGAGCAGTTCTTC. Encoded protein: CASSLGGRTNEQFF.

This chain uses TRBV5-6 with TRBJ2-1, with TRBD2 matching over 10 bases. Germline V gene data show CDR1 as SGHDT and CDR2 as YYEEEE. Trimming at V came to 4 bases and at J to 0 bases, leaving 7 bases not matched to a gene. The CDR3 spans 17 residues. CDR3 region: CASSRLAGLSSYNEQFF. As DNA, the CDR3 is TGTGCCAGCAGCCGACTAGCGGGCCTTAGCTCCTACAATGAGCAGTTCTTC.

J is TRBJ2-7 and V is TRBV2; TRBD2 matches 11 bases. CDR1 and CDR2 from the germline V gene are SNHLY and FYNNEI. Germline trimming cut 8 bases from V and 7 bases from J; bases unmatched to any gene: 7. This CDR3 spans 13 amino acids. The CDR3 here is CASLAGGKEEQYF. The CDR3 nucleotides read TGTGCCAGCCTAGCGGGGGGAAAGGAAGAGCAGTACTTC. Based on the CDR3 plus reference TRBV2 and TRBJ2-7, the full variable domain is EPEVTQTPSHQVTQMGQEVILRCVPISNHLYFYWYRQILGQKVEFLVSFYNNEISEKSEIFDDQFSVERPDGSNFTLKIRSTKLEDSAMYFCASLAGGKEEQYFGPGTRLTVT.

The V gene is TRBV7-9, the J gene TRBJ1-6; D is undetermined. The ends were cut back, 3 bases at V and 0 bases at J, with 15 bases in the middle. CDR1 and CDR2 (germline): SEHNR, FQNEAQ (reference sequence). CDR3 length equals 18 residues. The chain's CDR3 is CASSFWVGLSSYNSPLHF. CDR3 nucleotides: TGTGCCAGCAGCTTCTGGGTGGGCCTTAGCTCCTATAATTCACCCCTCCACTTT.

The V gene is TRBV27, the J gene TRBJ1-1; D is undetermined. The CDR3 is made up of 14 amino acids. In germline, CDR1 is MNHEY, CDR2 SMNVEV (reference sequence). The V end was cut by 1 base, the J end by 1 base, with 7 bases between. The CDR3 nucleotides read TGTGCCAGCAGTTTATTAGTGGGGAACACTGAAGCTTTCTTT. Protein: CASSLLVGNTEAFF.

There are a few counts of this clone. This chain uses TRBV2 with TRBJ1-6, with a possible D match to TRBD1 (5 bases). Trimming stripped 2 bases from V and 3 bases from J, with 14 bases between. Per the germline V gene, CDR1 is SNHLY and CDR2 is FYNNEI. This CDR3 is built from 17 residues. For the CDR3, the DNA is TGTGCCAGCAGTGAAAATTGGGACTTCAACTATAATTCACCCCTCCACTTT. Translation gives CASSENWDFNYNSPLHF. The full variable domain, with the rest looked up from reference TRBV2 and TRBJ1-6, is EPEVTQTPSHQVTQMGQEVILRCVPISNHLYFYWYRQILGQKVEFLVSFYNNEISEKSEIFDDQFSVERPDGSNFTLKIRSTKLEDSAMYFCASSENWDFNYNSPLHFGNGTRLTVT.

The J gene is TRBJ2-7, the V gene TRBV4-3, with 12 bases identical to TRBD2. J was trimmed by 4 bases and V by 5 bases; bases with no gene match: 6. Germline V gene lookup returns CDR1 LGHNA and CDR2 YSLEER. This CDR3 is 15 amino acids long. The DNA for the CDR3 is TGCGCCAGCAGCTCAACTAGCGGGGGGTATTACGAGCAGTACTTC. Protein sequence: CASSSTSGGYYEQYF.

This rearrangement joins TRBV30 to TRBJ2-7, with D unresolved. From germline, CDR1 is GTSNPN and CDR2 SVGIG (reference sequence). The CDR3 runs to 14 residues. With 4 bases removed from V and 4 bases from J, the gap between germline ends came to 17 bases. CDR3 protein: CAWTRGRSQYEQYF. CDR3 bases: TGTGCCTGGACTAGAGGCCGATCACAGTACGAGCAGTACTTC.

Only one count was recorded for this clone. The CDR3 is CASSQEGGESSYTF. The DNA of the CDR3 is TGCGCCAGCAGCCAAGAAGGGGGGGAGTCGAGCTACACCTTC. The V gene is TRBV4-1, the J gene TRBJ1-2, with D perhaps matching TRBD1 (6 bases). Germline V lookup: CDR1 MGHRA, CDR2 YSYEKL. The CDR3 loop spans 14 amino acids. Trimming pared 0 bases from V and 9 bases from J, leaving 14 bases between.